This paragraph covers one T cell receptor beta chain sequence. The junction shows a germline mismatch at one end, possibly a read error. Other DNA sequences in this sample translate to the same CDR3. This CDR3 comprises 18 residues. Germline V gives CDR1 MGHDK, CDR2 SYGVNS. The sample belongs to a study of cytomegalovirus exposure and HLA in healthy donors. The PCR had 60 Vbeta and 13 Jbeta primers. This table comes from immunoSEQ multiplex PCR, and its TCRdb copy is limited to in-frame clones, with some not included. Of a few hundred thousand clones listed, about nine tenths are singletons. The gene calls are TRBV25-1 and TRBJ2-2, with 12 bases that match TRBD1. This receptor was taken from a girl aged 2-10 years in good health and CMV-seronegative. The sample consisted of PBMCs. CDR3 DNA: TGCGCCAGCAGTGAATGGGGGACAGGGGGCGAGAAAACCGGGGAGCTGTTTTTT. This encodes CASSEWGTGGEKTGELFF.